The 9 T cell receptor beta chains below were found in one sample sequenced in a study of blood T cell repertoires in COVID-19. Method: immunoSEQ multiplex PCR; TCRdb's copy keeps in-frame clones and lacks some. The sample has around 200,000 clones, approximately 87% seen once. Sequencing was performed on peripheral blood. The receptor source for this set is a woman in her fifties or sixties with acute or convalescent COVID-19.

In nucleotides, the CDR3 is TGTGCCAGCAGCCACCGGACAGGGAACACTGAAGCTTTCTTT. Translating it yields CASSHRTGNTEAFF. The chain combines TRBV3-1 (or the pseudogene TRBV3-2) with TRBJ1-1; 7 bases agree with TRBD1. The CDR3 contains 14 residues. CDR1 LGHDT and CDR2 YNNKEL come from the germline V gene (reference sequence). V lost 3 bases, J lost 1 base, and 2 bases stayed unmatched.

The chain has TRBV7-9 and TRBJ1-5; TRBD1 agrees at 8 bases. J gave up 6 bases and V 1 base, and 8 bases lay outside the gene matches. The CDR3 length is 16 residues. Per germline, CDR1 SEHNR and CDR2 FQNEAQ (reference sequence). In DNA, the CDR3 is TGTGCCAGCAGCTTAGGCTGGACAGGGATAGGTCAGCCCCAGCATTTT. It encodes CASSLGWTGIGQPQHF.

The chain is built from TRBV7-2 and TRBJ1-5; TRBD1 aligns across 8 bases. The CDR3 extends over 17 amino acids. Germline V gene lookup returns CDR1 SGHTA and CDR2 FQGNSA. V gave up 4 bases and J gave up 4 bases; unmatched junction bases: 12. CDR3 sequence (DNA): TGTGCCAGCAGCTCCTACCCGGGACAGGCGTCAAATCAGCCCCAGCATTTT. It translates to CASSSYPGQASNQPQHF.

The V and J genes are TRBV2 and TRBJ2-7, with TRBD2 identical over 9 bases. The junction had 7 bases not matched to a gene; V was cut back by 4 bases and J by 6 bases. The CDR3 consists of 14 residues. The V gene's germline CDR1 is SNHLY and CDR2 FYNNEI. The CDR3 is CASSGRRGGGEQYF. For the CDR3, the DNA is TGTGCCAGCAGTGGGCGGCGGGGGGGCGGCGAGCAGTACTTC. The whole variable domain, remainder taken from reference TRBV2 and TRBJ2-7, is EPEVTQTPSHQVTQMGQEVILRCVPISNHLYFYWYRQILGQKVEFLVSFYNNEISEKSEIFDDQFSVERPDGSNFTLKIRSTKLEDSAMYFCASSGRRGGGEQYFGPGTRLTVT.

V is TRBV3-1 (or the pseudogene TRBV3-2) and J is TRBJ1-1, with D uncertain. CDR3 length: 14 amino acids. Germline V gives CDR1 LGHDT, CDR2 YNNKEL (reference sequence). Between the trimmed V and J ends, which lost 4 bases and 1 base, there was a span of 10 bases. The CDR3 here is CASSPRSANTEAFF. DNA of the CDR3: TGTGCCAGCAGCCCTAGGAGTGCGAACACTGAAGCTTTCTTT.

On this clone itself: Additional DNA sequences in this sample encode the identical CDR3. The chain couples TRBV11-3 to TRBJ2-7; 8 nucleotides align to TRBD2. CDR3 length: 15 residues. CDR1 SGHNT and CDR2 YENEEA come from the germline V gene. J lost 2 bases, V lost 1 base, and 4 bases had no gene match. CDR3 region: CASSLGAGGAYEQYF. CDR3 bases: TGTGCCAGCAGCTTAGGGGCGGGGGGTGCCTACGAGCAGTACTTC.

The rearrangement uses TRBV2 and TRBJ2-1; 12 bases are a match to TRBD2. The CDR3 sequence is 18 residues long. The V segment lost 6 bases and the J segment 8 bases; nucleotides outside the gene matches: 17. The germline CDR1 and CDR2 sequences are SNHLY and FYNNEI. Here the CDR3 reads CASREGRLAGAYLDEQFF. CDR3 nucleotides: TGTGCCAGCAGGGAGGGACGACTAGCGGGGGCCTACCTGGATGAGCAGTTCTTC.

This clone was seen only a few times. The rearrangement joins TRBV3-1 (or the pseudogene TRBV3-2) to TRBJ2-3, with 7 bases aligning to TRBD2. Unmatched junction bases numbered 10, after V lost 4 bases and J lost 6 bases. The CDR3 runs 15 residues. Per the germline V gene, CDR1 is LGHDT and CDR2 is YNNKEL (reference sequence). The CDR3 spells CASSRPAREGDTQYF. CDR3 nucleotide sequence: TGTGCCAGCAGCCGCCCCGCCAGGGAGGGGGATACGCAGTATTTT.

The genes are TRBV6-5 and TRBJ1-1; D call uncertain. The length of the CDR3 is 14 residues. Germline V gives CDR1 MNHEY, CDR2 SVGAGI. Trimming took off 0 bases at V and 2 bases at J, with 7 bases between the two ends. In nucleotides, the CDR3 is TGTGCCAGCAGTTACTCGTTTTCAAACACTGAAGCTTTCTTT. Amino acids: CASSYSFSNTEAFF.